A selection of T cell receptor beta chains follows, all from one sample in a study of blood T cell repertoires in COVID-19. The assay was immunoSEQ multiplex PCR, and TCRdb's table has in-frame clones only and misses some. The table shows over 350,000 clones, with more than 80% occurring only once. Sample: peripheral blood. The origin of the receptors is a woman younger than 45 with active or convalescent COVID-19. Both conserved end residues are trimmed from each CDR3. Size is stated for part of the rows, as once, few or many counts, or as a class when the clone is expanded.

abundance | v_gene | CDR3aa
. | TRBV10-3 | AAERGGTGELF
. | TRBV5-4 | ASSLDPGVNEKLF
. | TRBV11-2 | ASSLGASDYEQY
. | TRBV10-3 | AILTTGAGTGELF
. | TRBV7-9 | ASSLAVGNEKLF
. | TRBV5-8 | ASSLRLAVTDTQY
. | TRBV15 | ATSRGLAGRGNEQF
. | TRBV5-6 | ASSLSYTEAF
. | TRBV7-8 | ASSETGSEQY
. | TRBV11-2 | ASSLAGAGTNEKLF
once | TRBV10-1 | ASSADQELAGGPYNEQF
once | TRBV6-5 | ASSYSRGEQY
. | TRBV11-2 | ASSLDHFRTEPPYEQY
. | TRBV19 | ASKANRGLPFTDTQY